This TCR beta chain was found in a study of graft-versus-host responses after intestinal transplantation. For the study at large: Recipients had multivisceral, liver-intestinal, or isolated intestinal transplants.

Repertoires were generated with immunoSEQ multiplex PCR, while TCRdb's copy carries only in-frame clones and drops some. Here the sample spans more than 80,000 clones, less than 90% being singletons. Study findings and constraints: Recipient marrow harbored GvH clones, some of which surfaced first in ileum or blood.

Worth noting for this clone: Its antigen is not known.

The CDR3 sequence is 15 residues long. V dropped 0 bases and J dropped 3; count of bases not matched to a gene: 5. The germline CDR1 and CDR2 sequences are SGHRS and YFSETQ. The receptor was derived from a human donor who received an intestinal transplant. Source: unstimulated CD8+ T cells sorted from spleen or lymph node cells, taken before intestinal transplant. This rearrangement joins TRBV5-1 to TRBJ2-5, with 7 bases fitting TRBD2. This CDR3 is CASSLGDYLKETQYF. The CDR3 DNA follows: TGCGCCAGCAGCTTGGGGGACTACCTAAAAGAGACCCAGTACTTC. Combining the CDR3 with reference TRBV5-1 and TRBJ2-5 gives the whole variable domain KAGVTQTPRYLIKTRGQQVTLSCSPISGHRSVSWYQQTPGQGLQFLFEYFSETQRNKGNFPGRFSGRQFSNSRSEMNVSTLELGDSALYLCASSLGDYLKETQYFGPGTRLLVL.